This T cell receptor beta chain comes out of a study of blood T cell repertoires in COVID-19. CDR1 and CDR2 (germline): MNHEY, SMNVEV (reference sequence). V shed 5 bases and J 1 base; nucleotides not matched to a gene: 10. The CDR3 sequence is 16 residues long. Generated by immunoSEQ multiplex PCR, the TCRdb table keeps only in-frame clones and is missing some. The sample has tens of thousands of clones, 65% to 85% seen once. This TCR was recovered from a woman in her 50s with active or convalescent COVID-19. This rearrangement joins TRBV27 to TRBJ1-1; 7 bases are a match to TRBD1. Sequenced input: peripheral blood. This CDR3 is CASSGQTGWGNTEAFF. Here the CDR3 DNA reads TGTGCCAGCAGTGGCCAGACAGGGTGGGGGAACACTGAAGCTTTCTTT.